Below are 29 T cell receptor beta chains sequenced from a single sample in a study of shared clonotypes between healthy human individuals. Assay used: immunoSEQ multiplex PCR; TCRdb lists only in-frame clones, some missing. The sample contains 2 million to 2.5 million clones, 80% to 95% of which appear only once. Sequencing was performed on naive CD4+ T cells from PBMCs. The sample's subset: CD45RA+ positively selected. All receptors come from a man aged 18 to 29 in good health. Some clones in this sample may be carry-over from other donors' samples.

The genes are TRBV25-1 and TRBJ2-3; 8 bases are shared with TRBD1. J lost 4 bases, V lost 5 bases, and 5 bases had no gene match. The CDR3 length is 14 residues. Germline CDR1 MGHDK, CDR2 SYGVNS. CDR3 coding DNA: TGTGCCAGCAGTAGGACAGGGCAATCAGATACGCAGTATTTT. Protein sequence: CASSRTGQSDTQYF.

V usage is TRBV6-1 and J usage is TRBJ2-2; the D call may be TRBD1 or TRBD2 (5 bases each). Per germline, CDR1 MNHNS and CDR2 SASEGT. This CDR3 contains 14 residues. V gave up 1 base and J gave up 7 bases, with 10 bases separating them. CDR3 loop: CASSEGGPLGELFF. For the CDR3, the DNA is TGTGCCAGCAGTGAAGGGGGACCACTCGGGGAGCTGTTTTTT.

The V gene is TRBV18, the J gene TRBJ2-3, with TRBD2 identical over 7 bases. Losses at the gene ends were 3 bases for V and 5 bases for J; bases not matched to a gene: 17. This CDR3 is built from 18 residues. Germline V gives CDR1 KGHSH, CDR2 LQKENI. The CDR3 loop reads CASSPSRLAGESGDTQYF. The CDR3, as DNA: TGTGCCAGCTCACCCTCCCGGTTGGCGGGAGAATCGGGAGATACGCAGTATTTT. The entire variable domain, with the rest obtained from reference TRBV18 and TRBJ2-3, is as follows: NAGVMQNPRHLVRRRGQEARLRCSPMKGHSHVYWYRQLPEEGLKFMVYLQKENIIDESGMPKERFSAEFPKEGPSILRIQQVVRGDSAAYFCASSPSRLAGESGDTQYFGPGTRLTVL.

J is TRBJ2-5 and V is TRBV10-3; D may be TRBD2 (5 bases). V was pared by 0 bases and J by 4 bases, with 9 bases between. CDR3 length: 14 residues. Looked up from germline, CDR1 is ENHRY and CDR2 is SYGVKD. The CDR3 is CAISESKLVETQYF. For the CDR3, the DNA is TGTGCCATCAGTGAGTCGAAACTAGTAGAGACCCAGTACTTC.

V is TRBV6-1 and J is TRBJ1-4; D not resolved. This CDR3 has 10 amino acids. V lost 10 bases to trimming and J lost 7 bases, with 7 bases between them. Germline CDR1 reads MNHNS; CDR2 reads SASEGT. The CDR3 coding sequence is TGTGCCACTTCGGTTGAAAAACTGTTTTTT. It codes for CATSVEKLFF.

The V gene is TRBV5-1, the J gene TRBJ2-7; 9 bases line up with TRBD1. Germline V gene lookup returns CDR1 SGHRS and CDR2 YFSETQ. CDR3 size: 15 residues. The V segment lost 6 bases and the J segment 4 bases; nucleotides outside the gene matches: 11. The CDR3, as DNA: TGCGCCAGCATTCTGCTTCCCGGGACAGGGTACGAGCAGTACTTC. It codes for CASILLPGTGYEQYF.

The rearrangement joins TRBV5-4 to TRBJ1-2; D remains unclear. Trimming took off 4 bases at V and 0 bases at J, with 10 bases between the two ends. CDR1 SGHNT and CDR2 YYREEE come from the germline V gene (reference sequence). The CDR3 consists of 14 residues. For the CDR3, the DNA is TGTGCCAGCAGCACCTACAAGGCTAACTATGGCTACACCTTC. This sequence encodes CASSTYKANYGYTF.

This clone has a handful of counts. The genes are TRBV5-1 and TRBJ1-1, with 8 bases aligning to TRBD1. The CDR3 consists of 14 residues. Losses at the gene ends were 4 bases for V and 4 bases for J; bases not matched to a gene: 6. Germline V gene data show CDR1 as SGHRS and CDR2 as YFSETQ. This CDR3 reads CASSGQGTGTEAFF. Written as DNA, the CDR3 is TGCGCCAGCAGCGGACAGGGAACGGGCACTGAAGCTTTCTTT.

A note on this clone: This CDR3 is also generated by other DNA sequences in the sample. The chain recombines TRBV6-5 with TRBJ2-3; the D gene is possibly TRBD2 (6 bases). V was cut by 2 bases and J by 2 bases, with 11 bases left in between. The CDR3 has 15 amino acids. Germline CDR1 reads MNHEY; CDR2 reads SVGAGI. CDR3 amino acids: CASSYGGGFTDTQYF. The CDR3 region has the DNA TGTGCCAGCAGTTACGGTGGGGGGTTCACAGATACGCAGTATTTT.

About this clone itself: The sample has other DNA sequences that encode this CDR3 too. CDR3 sequence: CASSTQETQYF. As DNA, the CDR3 is TGTGCCAGTAGTACCCAAGAGACCCAGTACTTC. V usage is TRBV19 and J usage is TRBJ2-5; no definite D call. CDR3 length: 11 amino acids. Germline CDR1 reads LNHDA; CDR2 reads SQIVND (reference sequence). Deletions cut 4 bases from V and 1 base from J, with 1 base between.

The chain recombines TRBV7-9 with TRBJ1-2; 8 bases match TRBD1. This CDR3 spans 14 amino acids. The V and J ends lost 6 bases and 4 bases, in that order; junction bases with no gene match: 7. Germline CDR1 reads SEHNR; CDR2 reads FQNEAQ (reference sequence). CDR3 region: CASRLRDRGYGYTF. In DNA, the CDR3 is TGTGCCAGCAGGCTACGTGACAGGGGCTATGGCTACACCTTC.

In the case of this clone: Relative to the germline gene, one junction end is altered; a read error may explain this. The chain joins TRBV6-6 to TRBJ2-7, with TRBD1 matching 9 bases. The CDR3 is 14 amino acids. CDR1 MNHNY and CDR2 SVGAGI come from the germline V gene (reference sequence). CDR3 amino acids: CASNQGQGNYGRNF. The DNA of the CDR3 is TGTGCCAGCAACCAGGGACAGGGAAACTATGGGAGGAACTTC.

This chain uses TRBV7-3 with TRBJ2-5; 7 nucleotides match TRBD1. Trimming at V came to 2 bases and at J to 1 base, leaving 4 bases not matched to a gene. The length of the CDR3 is 15 residues. CDR1 and CDR2 from the germline V gene are SGHTA and FQGTGA. CDR3 loop: CASSLAGTAQETQYF. DNA of the CDR3: TGTGCCAGCAGCTTAGCAGGGACAGCCCAAGAGACCCAGTACTTC.

Details on this clone: This CDR3 is also generated by other DNA sequences in the sample. The chain has TRBV6-5 and TRBJ1-2; no firm D call. Deletions cut 0 bases from V and 3 bases from J, with 8 bases between. This CDR3 is 14 amino acids long. The germline CDR1 and CDR2 sequences are MNHEY and SVGAGI. In DNA, the CDR3 is TGTGCCAGCAGTTACTCGAGACGGGACTATGGCTACACCTTC. This gives the protein CASSYSRRDYGYTF.

A remark on this clone: At the DNA level, this CDR3 is encoded by other sequences in the same sample as well. The rearrangement uses TRBV7-9 and TRBJ1-3; D is unclear. This CDR3 contains 12 residues. From germline, CDR1 is SEHNR and CDR2 FQNEAQ (reference sequence). Trimming left V 5 bases short and J 4 bases short, with 6 bases between. The CDR3 loop is CASSLEGNTIYF. The CDR3 DNA sequence: TGTGCCAGCAGCCTGGAGGGAAACACCATATATTTT.

Remarks on this clone: This specimen includes other DNA sequences encoding the same CDR3. V and J are TRBV29-1 and TRBJ2-3; the D is unclear. Trimming left V 3 bases short and J 1 base short, with 5 bases between. The CDR3 runs 12 residues. The germline CDR1 and CDR2 sequences are SQVTM and ANQGSEA. DNA of the CDR3: TGCAGCGTTGAGTCAGGCACAGATACGCAGTATTTT. It is translated as CSVESGTDTQYF.

CDR3 nucleotide sequence: TGCGCCAGCAGCCAAGATTTCGACCCCCGTGGATACAATGAAGCTTTCTTT. This codes for CASSQDFDPRGYNEAFF. V gene TRBV4-3 combines with J gene TRBJ1-1; D not resolved. V lost 0 bases and J 7 bases, leaving 21 bases between the germline ends. The CDR3 covers 17 residues. The germline CDR1 and CDR2 sequences are LGHNA and YSLEER.

V and J are TRBV7-9 and TRBJ2-1; D might be TRBD2 (5 bases). Germline CDR1 and CDR2: SEHNR and FQNEAQ (reference sequence). With 7 bases removed from V and 8 bases from J, the gap between germline ends came to 18 bases. CDR3 length: 14 residues. The CDR3 sequence: CASILSGKIDEQFF. CDR3 DNA: TGTGCCAGCATATTATCGGGGAAAATTGATGAGCAGTTCTTC.

CDR3 loop: CASSQDSNVYGYTF. CDR3 DNA sequence: TGTGCCAGCTCTCAGGACAGTAACGTTTATGGCTACACCTTC. The chain joins TRBV18 to TRBJ1-2; tentative D call: TRBD1 (6 bases). The CDR3 runs 14 residues. Germline CDR1 KGHSH, CDR2 LQKENI. The V end lost 6 bases, the J end lost 5 bases, and 16 bases lay between the germline ends.

The DNA for the CDR3 is TGCGCCAGCAGCTTGTTCTCCAACTCCTACAATGAGCAGTTCTTC. Amino acid sequence: CASSLFSNSYNEQFF. This sequence joins TRBV5-1 and TRBJ2-1; no definite D call. The CDR3 runs 15 residues. Germline V lookup: CDR1 SGHRS, CDR2 YFSETQ. Between the trimmed V and J ends, which lost 1 base and 0 bases, there was a span of 8 bases.

V is TRBV9 and J is TRBJ2-1; the D is unclear. The CDR3 sequence is 15 residues long. The germline gives CDR1 SGDLS, CDR2 YYNGEE. Trimming stripped 4 bases from V and 7 bases from J, with 18 bases between. The CDR3 DNA is TGTGCCAGCAGCTTGGAACTCGCGCAATGGAATGAGCAGTTCTTC. It specifies CASSLELAQWNEQFF.

This sequence joins TRBV27 and TRBJ1-2; 11 bases map to TRBD1. Per the germline V gene, CDR1 is MNHEY and CDR2 is SMNVEV (reference sequence). Trimming removed 0 bases from V and 5 bases from J; junction bases left unmatched: 2. The CDR3 has 15 residues. This CDR3 reads CASSLSGTGGYGYTF. CDR3 DNA sequence: TGTGCCAGCAGTTTATCAGGGACAGGGGGGTATGGCTACACCTTC.

This clone was seen a handful of times. This rearrangement joins TRBV25-1 to TRBJ1-1, with TRBD1 identical over 7 bases. This CDR3 comprises 15 residues. Germline assignment: CDR1 MGHDK and CDR2 SYGVNS. V shed 3 bases, J shed 2 bases, and the junction held 6 bases outside the gene matches. CDR3 bases: TGTGCCAGCAGTGACCCGGGACAGTCTAACACTGAAGCTTTCTTT. Residues: CASSDPGQSNTEAFF. Complete variable domain (other parts from reference TRBV25-1 and TRBJ1-1): EADIYQTPRYLVIGTGKKITLECSQTMGHDKMYWYQQDPGMELHLIHYSYGVNSTEKGDLSSESTVSRIRTEHFPLTLESARPSHTSQYLCASSDPGQSNTEAFFGQGTRLTVV.

This chain connects TRBV5-6 to TRBJ2-7; 7 bases are a match to TRBD1. This CDR3 region has 12 residues. The trim removed 3 bases at V and 5 bases at J, leaving 2 bases unmatched. Looked up from germline, CDR1 is SGHDT and CDR2 is YYEEEE. CDR3 sequence reads: CASSWTGDEQYF. The CDR3 coding sequence is TGTGCCAGCAGCTGGACAGGCGACGAGCAGTACTTC.

V is TRBV10-3 and J is TRBJ2-3; 9 bases line up with TRBD1. Germline V gives CDR1 ENHRY, CDR2 SYGVKD. With V trimmed by 4 bases and J by 2 bases, 4 bases remained unmatched. This CDR3 is 15 amino acids long. Here the CDR3 reads CAISVGQGNTDTQYF. The CDR3, as DNA: TGTGCCATCAGTGTGGGACAGGGAAACACAGATACGCAGTATTTT.

The genes are TRBV18 and TRBJ1-2; the D is unclear. The V end was cut by 5 bases, the J end by 4 bases, with 17 bases between. The CDR3 is made up of 15 amino acids. Per the germline V gene, CDR1 is KGHSH and CDR2 is LQKENI. The CDR3 protein is CASSVYAEDPYGYTF. Written as DNA, the CDR3 is TGTGCCAGCTCAGTCTACGCGGAGGACCCCTATGGCTACACCTTC.

This chain links TRBV12-5 with TRBJ2-3; TRBD1 or TRBD2 may be the D gene (5 bases each). This CDR3 comprises 15 residues. Germline V CDR1 and CDR2: LGHNT, FRNRAP. Trimming shortened V by 5 bases and J by 0 bases, and 12 bases separated the two germline ends. DNA of the CDR3: TGTGCTAGTGGTGGGGGATTGACTAGCACAGATACGCAGTATTTT. It is translated as CASGGGLTSTDTQYF.

This CDR3 is CASRSRENTEAFF. CDR3 bases: TGTGCCAGCAGGAGCAGGGAAAACACTGAAGCTTTCTTT. V usage is TRBV6-1 and J usage is TRBJ1-1; the D gene is possibly TRBD1 (5 bases). The germline gives CDR1 MNHNS, CDR2 SASEGT. CDR3 length equals 13 residues. V was clipped by 6 bases and J by 2 bases, with 10 bases between them.

Details on this clone: This CDR3 is also generated by other DNA sequences in the sample. The V and J genes are TRBV5-1 and TRBJ1-4; D may be TRBD1 (5 bases). Per the germline V gene, CDR1 is SGHRS and CDR2 is YFSETQ. The CDR3 length is 13 residues. V shed 2 bases and J shed 7 bases, with 9 bases lying between them. The chain's CDR3 is CASSLGRGEKLFF. CDR3 in DNA: TGCGCCAGCAGCTTAGGGAGGGGTGAAAAACTGTTTTTT.